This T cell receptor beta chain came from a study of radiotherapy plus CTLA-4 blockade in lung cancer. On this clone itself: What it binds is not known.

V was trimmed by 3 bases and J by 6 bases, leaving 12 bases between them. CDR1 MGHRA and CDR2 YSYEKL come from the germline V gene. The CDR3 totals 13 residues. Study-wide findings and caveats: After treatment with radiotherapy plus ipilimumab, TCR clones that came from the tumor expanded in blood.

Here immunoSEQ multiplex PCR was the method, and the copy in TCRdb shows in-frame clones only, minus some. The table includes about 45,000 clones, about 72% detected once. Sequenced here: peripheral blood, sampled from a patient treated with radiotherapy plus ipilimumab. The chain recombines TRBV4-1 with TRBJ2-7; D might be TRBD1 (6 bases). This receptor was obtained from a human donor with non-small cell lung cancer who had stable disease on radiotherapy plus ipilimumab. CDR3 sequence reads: CASSQQTGREQYF. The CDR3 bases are TGCGCCAGCAGCCAGCAAACAGGGCGCGAGCAGTACTTC.